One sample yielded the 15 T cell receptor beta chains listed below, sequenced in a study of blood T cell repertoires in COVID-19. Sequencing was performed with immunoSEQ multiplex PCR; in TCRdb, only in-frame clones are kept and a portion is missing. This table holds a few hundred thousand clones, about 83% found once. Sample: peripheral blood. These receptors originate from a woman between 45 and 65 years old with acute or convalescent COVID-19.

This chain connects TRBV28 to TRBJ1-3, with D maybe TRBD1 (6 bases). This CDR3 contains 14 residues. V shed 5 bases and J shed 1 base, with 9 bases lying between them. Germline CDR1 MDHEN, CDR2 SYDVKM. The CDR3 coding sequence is TGTGCCAGCAGTCTACAGGGATCTGGAAACACCATATATTTT. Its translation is CASSLQGSGNTIYF.

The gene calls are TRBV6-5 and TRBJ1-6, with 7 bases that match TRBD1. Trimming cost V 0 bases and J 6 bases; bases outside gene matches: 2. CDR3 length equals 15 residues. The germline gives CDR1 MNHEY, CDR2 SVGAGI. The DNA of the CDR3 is TGTGCCAGCAGTTACTCACACAGGGGTAATTCACCCCTCCACTTT. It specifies CASSYSHRGNSPLHF.

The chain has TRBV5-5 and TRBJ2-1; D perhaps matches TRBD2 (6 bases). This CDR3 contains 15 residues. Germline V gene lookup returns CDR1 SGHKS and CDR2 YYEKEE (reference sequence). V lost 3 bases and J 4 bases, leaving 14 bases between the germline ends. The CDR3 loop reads CASSSLAGKYNEQFF. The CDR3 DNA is TGTGCCAGCAGCTCCTTGGCGGGGAAATACAATGAGCAGTTCTTC.

The CDR3 here is CASSLGPSDTQYF. The CDR3 nucleotides are TGTGCCAGCAGCTTGGGTCCTTCCGATACGCAGTATTTT. The chain links TRBV5-4 to TRBJ2-3; D ambiguous. The CDR3 consists of 13 residues. V was pared by 0 bases and J by 6 bases, with 8 bases between. The germline V gene has CDR1 SGHNT and CDR2 YYREEE (reference sequence).

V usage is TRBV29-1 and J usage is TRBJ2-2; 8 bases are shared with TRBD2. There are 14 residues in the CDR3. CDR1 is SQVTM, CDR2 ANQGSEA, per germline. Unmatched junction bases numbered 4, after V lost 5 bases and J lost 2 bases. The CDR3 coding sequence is TGCAGCGTTATACGGGGGGGCAACACCGGGGAGCTGTTTTTT. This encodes CSVIRGGNTGELFF.

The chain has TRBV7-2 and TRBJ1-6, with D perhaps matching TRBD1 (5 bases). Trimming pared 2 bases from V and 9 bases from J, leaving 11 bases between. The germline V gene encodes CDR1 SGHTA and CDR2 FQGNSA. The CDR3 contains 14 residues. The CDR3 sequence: CASSLRKGVSPLHF. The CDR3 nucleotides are TGTGCCAGCAGCTTACGGAAAGGGGTTTCACCCCTCCACTTT.

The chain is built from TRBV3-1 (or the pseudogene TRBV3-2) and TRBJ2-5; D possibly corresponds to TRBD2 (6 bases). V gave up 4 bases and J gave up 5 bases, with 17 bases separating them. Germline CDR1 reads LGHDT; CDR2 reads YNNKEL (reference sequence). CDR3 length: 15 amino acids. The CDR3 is CASSPLLGGGETQYF. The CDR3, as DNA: TGTGCCAGCAGCCCTCTTTTGGGAGGAGGGGAGACCCAGTACTTC.

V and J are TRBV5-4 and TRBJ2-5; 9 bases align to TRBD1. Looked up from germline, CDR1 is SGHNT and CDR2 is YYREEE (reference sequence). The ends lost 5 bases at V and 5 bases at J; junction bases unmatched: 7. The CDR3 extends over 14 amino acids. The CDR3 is CASRSGTGFETQYF. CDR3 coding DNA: TGTGCCAGCAGATCCGGGACAGGGTTCGAGACCCAGTACTTC.

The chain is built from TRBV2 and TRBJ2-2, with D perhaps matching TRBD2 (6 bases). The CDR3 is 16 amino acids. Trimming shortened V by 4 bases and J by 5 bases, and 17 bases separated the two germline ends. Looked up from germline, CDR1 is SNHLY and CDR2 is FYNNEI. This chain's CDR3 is CASSGVWRGFTGELFF. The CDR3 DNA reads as TGTGCCAGCAGTGGGGTCTGGAGGGGCTTTACCGGGGAGCTGTTTTTT.

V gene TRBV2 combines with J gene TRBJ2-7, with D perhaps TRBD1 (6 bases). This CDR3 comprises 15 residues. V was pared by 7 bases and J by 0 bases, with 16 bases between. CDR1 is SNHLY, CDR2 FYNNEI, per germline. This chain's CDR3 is CASTATGHTSYEQYF. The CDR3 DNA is TGTGCCAGCACTGCTACGGGACATACCTCCTACGAGCAGTACTTC.

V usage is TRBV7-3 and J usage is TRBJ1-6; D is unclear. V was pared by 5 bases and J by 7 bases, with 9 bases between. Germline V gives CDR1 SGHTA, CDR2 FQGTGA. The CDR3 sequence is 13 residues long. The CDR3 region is CASSHGGNSPLHF. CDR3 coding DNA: TGTGCCAGCAGCCACGGCGGGAATTCACCCCTCCACTTT.

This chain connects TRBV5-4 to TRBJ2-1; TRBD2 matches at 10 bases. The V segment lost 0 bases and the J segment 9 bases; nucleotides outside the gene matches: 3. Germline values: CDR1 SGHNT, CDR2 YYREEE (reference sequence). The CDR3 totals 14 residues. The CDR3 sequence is CASSLEERGGEQFF. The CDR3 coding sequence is TGTGCCAGCAGCTTGGAGGAGCGGGGGGGTGAGCAGTTCTTC.

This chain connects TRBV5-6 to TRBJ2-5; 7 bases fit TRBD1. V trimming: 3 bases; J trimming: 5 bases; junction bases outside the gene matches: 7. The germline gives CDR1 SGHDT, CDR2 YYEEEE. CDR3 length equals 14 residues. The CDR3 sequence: CASSSTGFRETQYF. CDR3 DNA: TGTGCCAGCAGCTCGACAGGGTTCAGGGAGACCCAGTACTTC.

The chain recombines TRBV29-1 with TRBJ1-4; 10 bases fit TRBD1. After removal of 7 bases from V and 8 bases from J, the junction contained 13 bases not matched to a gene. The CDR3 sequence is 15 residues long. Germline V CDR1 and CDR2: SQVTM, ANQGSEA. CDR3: CSARTGGAFGEKLFF. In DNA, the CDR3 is TGCAGCGCCCGGACAGGGGGAGCGTTCGGGGAAAAACTGTTTTTT. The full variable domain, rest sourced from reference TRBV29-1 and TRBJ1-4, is SAVISQKPSRDICQRGTSLTIQCQVDSQVTMMFWYRQQPGQSLTLIATANQGSEATYESGFVIDKFPISRPNLTFSTLTVSNMSPEDSSIYLCSARTGGAFGEKLFFGSGTQLSVL.

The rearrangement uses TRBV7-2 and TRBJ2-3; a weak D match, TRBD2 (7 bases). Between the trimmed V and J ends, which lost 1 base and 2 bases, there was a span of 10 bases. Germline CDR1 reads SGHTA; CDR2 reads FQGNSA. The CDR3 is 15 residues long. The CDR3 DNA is TGTGCCAGCAGCTTAGGAGGGGGGGACACAGATACGCAGTATTTT. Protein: CASSLGGGDTDTQYF.